Following are 30 T cell receptor beta chains from one sample sequenced in a study of T-cell reconstitution after alpha-beta-depleted transplantation in children (dated by TCRdb to the mid-2010s). Library preparation employed PCR. The sequencing machine was an Illumina HiSeq 2500. To normalize quantification of the TCRbeta repertoire, the TCR libraries were built with molecular barcoding that relied on unique molecular identifiers. Starting from the raw public reads, TCRdb applied fastp trimming at Q25, assembled clones with MiXCR and retained in-frame beta chains. Entries that share a CDR3 protein sequence are merged under the most common genes and DNA. This sample comprises approximately 500,000 distinct CDR3 sequences, over 20% of them detected only once. The ten largest clones represent approximately 33% of the sample. This specimen's treatment or condition label, interpreted: allogeneic hematopoietic cell transplantation with graft depleted of TCRalphabeta T cells and CD19 B cells.

This material consisted of PBMCs, taken before TCRalphabeta/CD19-depleted stem cell transplant. Receptor source: a boy under two years old with Wiskott-Aldrich syndrome, due to receive a stem cell transplant.

This clonotype has more than one count but fewer than ten. Here the CDR3 reads CASSFPRGRAGDEQFF. The CDR3 region has the DNA TGTGCCAGCAGTTTTCCTAGGGGGAGGGCCGGGGATGAGCAGTTCTTC. The rearrangement links TRBV12-3 or TRBV12-4 to TRBJ2-1; weak D call: TRBD2 (7 bases). The length of the CDR3 is 16 residues. Between the trimmed V and J ends, which lost 3 bases and 8 bases, there was a span of 20 bases.

The chain employs TRBV5-1 and TRBJ2-5; D call uncertain. Between the trimmed V and J ends, which lost 6 bases and 4 bases, there was a span of 16 bases. The V gene's germline CDR1 is SGHRS and CDR2 YFSETQ. The CDR3 spans 14 residues. CDR3 sequence reads: CASNPLPGLETQYF. The CDR3 DNA is TGCGCCAGCAATCCCCTCCCTGGCCTAGAGACCCAGTACTTC.

This rearrangement joins TRBV29-1 to TRBJ2-7; D not certain. Germline values: CDR1 SQVTM, CDR2 ANQGSEA. V gave up 0 bases and J gave up 8 bases, with 11 bases separating them. The CDR3 is 12 residues long. CDR3 nucleotides: TGCAGCGTTGAAGATCTTATGCGAAAGCAGTACTTC. Protein sequence: CSVEDLMRKQYF.

This chain uses TRBV29-1 with TRBJ1-1; D is ambiguous. CDR3 length: 11 residues. Germline CDR1 SQVTM, CDR2 ANQGSEA. The CDR3 DNA sequence: TGCAGTGGCATCCGTGGGGCTGAAGCTTTCTTT. Translation: CSGIRGAEAFF.

This clonotype was observed a handful of times. V is TRBV2 and J is TRBJ2-7, with 10 bases matching TRBD1. Germline CDR1 is SNHLY and CDR2 is FYNNEI. This CDR3 comprises 12 residues. Germline trimming cut 4 bases from V and 12 bases from J; bases unmatched to any gene: 6. The CDR3 spells CASSVGTGVRYF. CDR3 DNA sequence: TGTGCCAGCAGTGTTGGGACAGGGGTCCGGTACTTC.

The V call is TRBV5-5, the J call TRBJ2-3, with 10 positions matching TRBD2. The CDR3 consists of 15 residues. In germline, CDR1 is SGHKS, CDR2 YYEKEE (reference sequence). After removal of 4 bases from V and 3 bases from J, the junction contained 5 bases not matched to a gene. CDR3 DNA sequence: TGTGCCAGCAGCCGTGGTAGCGGGAGGACAGATACGCAGTATTTT. It codes for CASSRGSGRTDTQYF.

This chain joins TRBV14 and TRBJ2-2, with D perhaps matching TRBD1 (5 bases). The CDR3 covers 15 residues. V dropped 2 bases and J dropped 1 base, with 8 bases sitting between them. Per germline, CDR1 SGHDN and CDR2 FVKESK. In nucleotides, the CDR3 is TGTGCCAGCAGCCAAAGGACACTGAACACCGGGGAGCTGTTTTTT. It encodes CASSQRTLNTGELFF.

This clonotype was picked up a small number of times. The chain couples TRBV20-1 to TRBJ1-2; 8 bases are shared with TRBD1. Per germline, CDR1 DFQATT and CDR2 SNEGSKA (reference sequence). This CDR3 has 14 residues. The ends lost 6 bases at V and 5 bases at J; junction bases unmatched: 11. CDR3 coding DNA: TGCAGTGCCCCCCTTAACGACAGGGGATATGGCTACACCTTC. Its protein product is CSAPLNDRGYGYTF.

In this sample, this clonotype turned up a few times. V gene TRBV7-9 combines with J gene TRBJ1-1; D ambiguous. V was cut by 1 base and J by 0 bases, with 9 bases left in between. From germline, CDR1 is SEHNR and CDR2 FQNEAQ (reference sequence). This CDR3 has 15 residues. The CDR3: CASSLESQLNTEAFF. In DNA, the CDR3 is TGTGCCAGCAGCTTAGAAAGTCAGTTGAACACTGAAGCTTTCTTT.

The chain joins TRBV5-5 to TRBJ2-1; the D is unclear. The CDR3 totals 13 residues. V was cut by 6 bases and J by 7 bases, with 14 bases left in between. Germline V gene data show CDR1 as SGHKS and CDR2 as YYEKEE (reference sequence). CDR3 residues: CASNMGGENEQFF. In DNA, the CDR3 is TGTGCCAGCAACATGGGCGGAGAAAATGAGCAGTTCTTC.

The chain recombines TRBV14 with TRBJ2-5; 8 nucleotides agree with TRBD2. The trim removed 4 bases at V and 2 bases at J, leaving 9 bases unmatched. Germline V gene sequence: CDR1 SGHDN, CDR2 FVKESK. The CDR3 spans 16 residues. The CDR3 DNA is TGTGCCAGCAGCCGTAACGGACTAGCTTCTCAAGAGACCCAGTACTTC. Translation: CASSRNGLASQETQYF.

CDR3 coding DNA: TGTGCCAGCAGTTACGTTACGGCCCAAGAGACCCAGTACTTC. This codes for CASSYVTAQETQYF. The chain is built from TRBV6-2 or TRBV6-3 and TRBJ2-5; D remains ambiguous. Trimming took 2 bases from V and 1 from J, leaving 8 bases between them. The CDR3 has 14 residues. The germline gives CDR1 MNHEY, CDR2 SVGEGT.

This sequence joins TRBV12-3 or TRBV12-4 and TRBJ2-1, with TRBD2 identical over 7 bases. This CDR3 region has 13 residues. The junction had 5 bases not matched to a gene; V was cut back by 6 bases and J by 6 bases. For the CDR3, the DNA is TGTGCCAGCAGGCCGACTAGCTCCAATGAGCAGTTCTTC. It specifies CASRPTSSNEQFF.

The rearrangement joins TRBV11-2 to TRBJ1-2; 8 bases agree with TRBD1. The length of the CDR3 is 14 residues. Germline-derived CDR1 and CDR2 are SGHAT and FQNNGV. V gave up 2 bases and J gave up 8 bases; unmatched junction bases: 7. In nucleotides, the CDR3 is TGTGCCAGCAGCTTAATGGGGACAGGAGGAGGCTACACCTTC. Its translation is CASSLMGTGGGYTF.

V is TRBV6-5 and J is TRBJ2-1; TRBD1 matches 8 bases. Trimming removed 4 bases from V and 6 bases from J; junction bases left unmatched: 11. The CDR3 covers 16 residues. CDR1 is MNHEY, CDR2 SVGAGI, per germline. The CDR3: CASSSWTGRVSNEQFF. CDR3 nucleotide sequence: TGTGCCAGCAGTTCATGGACAGGGCGGGTGAGCAATGAGCAGTTCTTC.

The chain recombines TRBV30 with TRBJ1-2; D uncertain. CDR1 and CDR2 from the germline V gene are GTSNPN and SVGIG (reference sequence). V was trimmed by 2 bases and J by 4 bases, leaving 8 bases between them. This CDR3 comprises 12 residues. The CDR3 bases are TGTGCCTGGAGTAGTAGTATCTATGGCTACACCTTC. Protein sequence: CAWSSSIYGYTF.

On this clonotype: A junction end diverges from the germline sequence, so it may reflect a read error. V usage is TRBV5-1 and J usage is TRBJ2-3; 9 bases map to TRBD2. Germline CDR1 and CDR2: SGHRS and YFSETQ. The CDR3 has 18 amino acids. CDR3 DNA: TGCGCCAGCAGCAGGTTAAGAGGTAGCGGGAGAAGCACACATACGCAGTATTTT. Translating gives CASSRLRGSGRSTHTQYF.

The DNA for the CDR3 is TGTGCCACCAGCAGAAAGGGACAGGGGGTAAACATTCAGTACTTC. Amino acid sequence: CATSRKGQGVNIQYF. The chain links TRBV15 to TRBJ2-4; 11 nucleotides agree with TRBD1. The V and J ends lost 2 bases and 6 bases, in that order; junction bases with no gene match: 3. Per germline, CDR1 LNHNV and CDR2 YYDKDF (reference sequence). The CDR3 runs to 15 residues.

This clonotype was detected only a few times. The rearrangement uses TRBV3-1 and TRBJ1-6, with D maybe TRBD1 (6 bases). Trimming left V 4 bases short and J 6 bases short, with 13 bases between. The CDR3 sequence is 15 residues long. CDR1 and CDR2 from the germline V gene are LGHDT and YNNKEL (reference sequence). The CDR3 nucleotides read TGTGCCAGCAGCCTCACCAGAGGGGGTAATTCACCCCTCCACTTT. Protein: CASSLTRGGNSPLHF.

This clonotype was counted a few times. This chain uses TRBV7-2 with TRBJ2-1; D is possibly TRBD1 or TRBD2 (5 bases each). CDR1 is SGHTA and CDR2 is FQGNSA in the germline V gene. Trimming shortened V by 5 bases and J by 7 bases, and 18 bases separated the two germline ends. The length of the CDR3 is 15 residues. The CDR3 DNA is TGTGCCAGCAGCGTGAAGCCGGGACCCCCTAATGAGCAGTTCTTC. Its translation: CASSVKPGPPNEQFF.

A few counts support this clonotype. This chain uses TRBV29-1 with TRBJ1-1; TRBD1 agrees at 7 bases. This CDR3 region has 11 residues. Germline trimming cut 7 bases from V and 6 bases from J; bases unmatched to any gene: 5. The V gene's germline CDR1 is SQVTM and CDR2 ANQGSEA. CDR3 sequence reads: CSANRGAEAFF. Here the CDR3 DNA reads TGCAGCGCTAACAGGGGCGCTGAAGCTTTCTTT.

This clonotype was counted between two and nine times. The rearrangement links TRBV12-3 or TRBV12-4 to TRBJ1-3; D ambiguous. The CDR3 runs 14 residues. The V end lost 0 bases, the J end lost 0 bases, and 3 bases lay between the germline ends. The CDR3 sequence: CASSLATSGNTIYF. The DNA for the CDR3 is TGTGCCAGCAGTTTAGCCACCTCTGGAAACACCATATATTTT.

CDR3 sequence (DNA): TGTGCCAGCAGGGTCCTAAACTACAATGAGCAGTTCTTC. This codes for CASRVLNYNEQFF. The V gene is TRBV28, the J gene TRBJ2-1; D is uncertain. Germline V CDR1 and CDR2: MDHEN, SYDVKM. The CDR3 loop spans 13 amino acids. Trimming stripped 6 bases from V and 3 bases from J, with 9 bases between.

This clonotype was seen at least ten times. This chain joins TRBV5-1 and TRBJ1-1, with 7 bases lining up with TRBD1. Germline V lookup: CDR1 SGHRS, CDR2 YFSETQ. The CDR3 is 14 residues long. Trimming removed 3 bases from V and 1 base from J; junction bases left unmatched: 3. The CDR3 DNA reads as TGCGCCAGCAGCTCCCGGGACAGGAACACTGAAGCTTTCTTT. Protein product: CASSSRDRNTEAFF.

The chain recombines TRBV12-3 or TRBV12-4 with TRBJ1-2; 10 bases agree with TRBD1. V lost 3 bases and J lost 6; bases outside the gene matches: 4. CDR3 length: 14 amino acids. The CDR3 loop reads CASSLGQGTDGYTF. CDR3 sequence (DNA): TGTGCCAGCAGTTTGGGACAGGGGACCGATGGCTACACCTTC.

This chain joins TRBV5-1 and TRBJ1-3; D call uncertain. This CDR3 spans 13 amino acids. The V and J ends lost 2 bases and 4 bases respectively, with 7 bases between them. Germline CDR1 and CDR2: SGHRS and YFSETQ. The CDR3: CASSFSVGNTIYF. In nucleotides, the CDR3 is TGCGCCAGCAGCTTTTCAGTCGGAAACACCATATATTTT.

This sequence joins TRBV27 and TRBJ2-7; 15 bases map to TRBD2. The CDR3 is 19 residues long. Germline assignment: CDR1 MNHEY and CDR2 SMNVEV (reference sequence). V shed 4 bases and J 6 bases; nucleotides not matched to a gene: 16. The CDR3 coding sequence is TGTGCCAGCAGTTCGCTCTACTGGACTAGCGGGAGGGCCACACTCGAGCAGTACTTC. The encoded protein is CASSSLYWTSGRATLEQYF.

A single count supports this clonotype. The chain carries TRBV19 and TRBJ2-7; D possibly matches TRBD1 or TRBD2 (6 bases each). V was shortened by 7 bases and J by 0 bases, with 16 bases between the two germline ends. CDR1 and CDR2 from the germline V gene are LNHDA and SQIVND (reference sequence). The CDR3 has 15 residues. The CDR3 here is CASMGGGVGSYEQYF. DNA for the CDR3: TGTGCCAGTATGGGGGGCGGGGTTGGCTCCTACGAGCAGTACTTC.

J is TRBJ1-1 and V is TRBV7-3; tentatively, D is TRBD1 (6 bases). CDR1 and CDR2 (germline): SGHTA, FQGTGA. V lost 2 bases and J 1 base, leaving 14 bases between the germline ends. This CDR3 has 16 residues. The CDR3 here is CASSLGGRGSNTEAFF. CDR3 DNA sequence: TGTGCCAGCAGCTTAGGAGGAAGGGGGTCGAACACTGAAGCTTTCTTT.

This chain uses TRBV2 with TRBJ1-2, with unresolved D. Trimming left V 4 bases short and J 1 base short, with 10 bases between. The CDR3 totals 14 residues. Germline lookup yields CDR1 SNHLY and CDR2 FYNNEI. The CDR3 region has the DNA TGTGCCAGCAGTGGCAGGAGACTTAACTATGGCTACACCTTC. Protein product: CASSGRRLNYGYTF.